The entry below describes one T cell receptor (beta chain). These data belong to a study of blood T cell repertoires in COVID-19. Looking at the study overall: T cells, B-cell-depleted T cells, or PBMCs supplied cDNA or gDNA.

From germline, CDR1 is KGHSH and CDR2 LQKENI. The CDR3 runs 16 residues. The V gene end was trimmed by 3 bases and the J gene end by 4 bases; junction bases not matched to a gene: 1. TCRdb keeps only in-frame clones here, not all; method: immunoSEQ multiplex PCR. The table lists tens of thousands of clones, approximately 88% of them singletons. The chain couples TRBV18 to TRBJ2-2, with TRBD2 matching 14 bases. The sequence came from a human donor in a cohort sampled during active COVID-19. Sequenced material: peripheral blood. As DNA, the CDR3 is TGTGCCAGCTCACCGGGACTAGCGGGAGTCACCGGGGAGCTGTTTTTT. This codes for CASSPGLAGVTGELFF.